A selection of T cell receptor beta chains follows, all from one sample in a study of cytomegalovirus exposure and HLA in healthy donors. Measured with immunoSEQ multiplex PCR; TCRdb has only the in-frame clones, and not every one. In total, the table holds just over 200,000 clones. Sequenced input: PBMCs. The receptor set was obtained from a girl aged 2-9 years in good health and CMV-seropositive. Each CDR3 is given with its conserved first and last residue. Fields, in order: V gene, J gene, D gene, CDR3 DNA, CDR3 protein. A D gene is named only where the DNA matches it firmly.

>TRBV27|TRBJ2-1|TRBD2
TGTGCCAGCAGTTACAAACGGGAGGCCACCTACAATGAGCAGTTCTTC
CASSYKREATYNEQFF
>TRBV15|TRBJ2-1|TRBD2
TGTGCCACCAGCAGGAGCGGGAGTGGTGGTGAGCAGTTCTTC
CATSRSGSGGEQFF
>TRBV19|TRBJ2-7|TRBD2
TGTGCCAGACCGGGACTAGCGGGAGTGCGGGCCTACGAGCAGTACTTC
CARPGLAGVRAYEQYF
>TRBV27|TRBJ1-1|NA
TGTGCCAGCAGTCCTTTAGGGAGCACTGAAGCTTTCTTT
CASSPLGSTEAFF
>TRBV10-3|TRBJ2-7|NA
TGTGCCATCAGTGAGATATCCTACGAGCAGTACTTC
CAISEISYEQYF
>TRBV5-1|TRBJ1-1|NA
TGCGCCAGCGGCCCCCGCGGCAGGGTCACTGAAGCTTTCTTT
CASGPRGRVTEAFF
>TRBV15|TRBJ1-2|TRBD1
TGTGCCACCAGCAGGGGGCAGGGGGCGTTCTATGGCTACACCTTC
CATSRGQGAFYGYTF
>TRBV12-2|TRBJ2-7|NA
TGTGCAAGTCGCTTAGACAGGGGGTACGAGCAGTACTTC
CASRLDRGYEQYF
>TRBV11-1|TRBJ2-1|NA
TGTGCCAGCAGCCCCAGGGCGGGGATCTACAATGAGCAGTTCTTC
CASSPRAGIYNEQFF
>TRBV7-9|TRBJ1-3|NA
TGTGCCAGCAGCTCCGACAATGGAAACACCATATATTTT
CASSSDNGNTIYF
>TRBV5-1|TRBJ2-3|TRBD2
TGCGCCAGTAGCCTACGCCGGGGACTAGCGGGAGGGACAGATACGCAGTATTTT
CASSLRRGLAGGTDTQYF
>TRBV6-1|TRBJ1-1|TRBD1
TGTGCCAGCAGGCTCCGGGACAGGCGCATTGAAGCTTTCTTT
CASRLRDRRIEAFF
>TRBV6-5|TRBJ2-6|NA
TGTGCCAGCAGTCCTGTATCTGGGGCCAACGTCCTGACTTTC
CASSPVSGANVLTF
>TRBV4-1|TRBJ1-2|NA
TGCGCCAGCAGCCAAGTAGGGGATCGGGGCTACACCTTC
CASSQVGDRGYTF
>TRBV13|TRBJ1-6|NA
TGTGCCAGCAGCTTTATAGGAGCAGAAGGAGATTCACCCCTCCACTTT
CASSFIGAEGDSPLHF
>TRBV9|TRBJ1-3|NA
TGTGCCAGCAGCGCCCGAGGGCTTGCGAGAGACACCATATATTTT
CASSARGLARDTIYF
>TRBV12-1|TRBJ2-4|NA
TGTGCCAGCAGCTTTAGGTGCGGGGTAGCGGGAGGCGGGACAAACATTCAGTACTTC
CASSFRCGVAGGGTNIQYF
>TRBV27|TRBJ1-1|NA
TGTGCCAGCAGTTGGGACTTTAACACTGAAGCTTTCTTT
CASSWDFNTEAFF
>TRBV7-9|TRBJ2-3|NA
TGTGCCAGCAGCTTCGAGGGCCTCACAGATACGCAGTATTTT
CASSFEGLTDTQYF
>TRBV7-2|TRBJ2-1|TRBD2
TGTGCCAGCAGCATAGGGGGACTAGCGGGATTGGGGTATGAGCAGTTCTTC
CASSIGGLAGLGYEQFF
>TRBV27|TRBJ1-2|TRBD1
TGTGCCAGCAGTTTAACTGAACAGGGGCCCTATGGCTACACCTTC
CASSLTEQGPYGYTF